This T cell receptor beta chain is drawn from a study of tumor-infiltrating lymphocytes in primary liver carcinoma. The wider study: Tumors measured roughly 4 to 11 cm and were stage T1-T3 N0M0.

Priming with a constant-region primer yielded TCR beta cDNA from about 540 ng total RNA. Employing slightly modified ARM-PCR, three nested multiplex PCR rounds were run, and these gave rise to the TCR beta libraries. Running 9 to 11 cycles apiece, the first two PCR rounds relied on TRBV1-TRBV30 forward primers together with a C-beta reverse primer. TCRdb fed the multiplex PCR reads into MiXCR, producing one record per CDR3 protein. The table has more than 85,000 distinct CDR3 sequences, about four fifths seen once. For each extraction, RNA and DNA were obtained together from roughly 20-30 mg of unsorted bulk tissue. Remarks on this clonotype: One end of the junction fails to match germline, which may point to a read error.

The germline V gene has CDR1 LGHNA and CDR2 YNFKEQ. The CDR3 runs to 16 residues. Sequenced sample: liver tumor tissue from sampling region 3. The subset denotes: tumor region T3, left-lateral pole. This clonotype originated in a middle-aged man with primary liver carcinoma and hepatitis B virus infection. V usage is TRBV4-2 and J usage is TRBJ2-1, with a weak D call TRBD2 (6 bases). The CDR3 nucleotides read TGTGCAAGCAACCAAGATGGTGGCGGGGCAAATAGGGAGCAGTTCTTC. Residues: CASNQDGGGANREQFF.